The next 24 T cell receptor beta chains were all read from a single sample in a study of blood T cell repertoires in COVID-19. Clones were read by immunoSEQ multiplex PCR, and TCRdb kept only the in-frame ones, dropping some. The top ten hold less than 25% of the sample, which has 35,000 to 50,000 clones, around 80% seen once. Input material: peripheral blood. The receptor source for this set is an older woman with acute or convalescent COVID-19.

The chain carries TRBV27 and TRBJ1-6; D gene unclear. The CDR3 covers 15 residues. The germline gives CDR1 MNHEY, CDR2 SMNVEV (reference sequence). V lost 6 bases, J lost 0 bases, and 9 bases lay in between. The CDR3 sequence: CASRGQSSYNSPLHF. Written as DNA, the CDR3 is TGTGCCAGCAGGGGCCAGAGCTCCTATAATTCACCCCTCCACTTT.

This clone was counted only a few times. V and J are TRBV30 and TRBJ1-2; 8 bases fit TRBD1. Trimming removed 3 bases from V and 6 bases from J; junction bases left unmatched: 18. Looked up from germline, CDR1 is GTSNPN and CDR2 is SVGIG (reference sequence). The CDR3 contains 17 residues. DNA for the CDR3: TGTGCCTGGAGCCAGGGGGCAGGGCATCGGAGACTCAATGGCTACACCTTC. Its protein product is CAWSQGAGHRRLNGYTF. Based on the CDR3 plus reference TRBV30 and TRBJ1-2, the full variable domain is SQTIHQWPATLVQPVGSPLSLECTVEGTSNPNLYWYRQAAGRGLQLLFYSVGIGQISSEVPQNLSASRPQDRQFILSSKKLLLSDSGFYLCAWSQGAGHRRLNGYTFGSGTRLTVV.

CDR3 region: CASRTGAQPQHF. The CDR3 nucleotides read TGTGCCAGCAGAACAGGGGCTCAGCCCCAGCATTTT. This sequence joins TRBV27 and TRBJ1-5, with 7 bases matching TRBD1. There are 12 residues in the CDR3. The germline V gene encodes CDR1 MNHEY and CDR2 SMNVEV (reference sequence). V shed 6 bases, J shed 6 bases, and the junction held 2 bases outside the gene matches.

This chain links TRBV7-8 with TRBJ1-3; D not certain. CDR1 and CDR2 from the germline V gene are SGHVS and FQNEAQ. This CDR3 has 15 residues. The ends were cut back, 2 bases at V and 0 bases at J, with 8 bases in the middle. The CDR3 nucleotides read TGTGCCAGCAGCTTACAGTTTTCCTCTGGAAACACCATATATTTT. As protein: CASSLQFSSGNTIYF.

The chain joins TRBV5-4 to TRBJ1-2; D is ambiguous. With 4 bases removed from V and 6 bases from J, the gap between germline ends came to 10 bases. This CDR3 is 12 amino acids long. Germline CDR1 SGHNT, CDR2 YYREEE (reference sequence). CDR3 sequence: CASSPGGHGYTF. CDR3 bases: TGTGCCAGCAGCCCTGGAGGTCATGGCTACACCTTC. The full variable domain, completed using reference TRBV5-4 and TRBJ1-2, is ETGVTQSPTHLIKTRGQQVTLRCSSQSGHNTVSWYQQALGQGPQFIFQYYREEENGRGNFPPRFSGLQFPNYSSELNVNALELDDSALYLCASSPGGHGYTFGSGTRLTVV.

In this sample, this clone turned up once. This chain's CDR3 is CASSPGLADTQYF. In DNA, the CDR3 is TGTGCCAGCAGTCCGGGACTGGCAGATACGCAGTATTTT. The genes are TRBV6-6 and TRBJ2-3, with D perhaps matching TRBD2 (6 bases). Germline V gives CDR1 MNHNY, CDR2 SVGAGI (reference sequence). This CDR3 is 13 amino acids long. The ends were cut back, 5 bases at V and 4 bases at J, with 10 bases in the middle.

The chain joins TRBV20-1 to TRBJ2-5; D ambiguous. Germline-derived CDR1 and CDR2 are DFQATT and SNEGSKA (reference sequence). CDR3 size: 11 residues. V gave up 4 bases and J gave up 3 bases, with 6 bases separating them. The CDR3 is CSATRKETQYF. Written as DNA, the CDR3 is TGCAGTGCTACTAGGAAAGAGACCCAGTACTTC.

In its sample, this clone was seen a few times. V is TRBV5-6 and J is TRBJ2-7; tentatively, D is TRBD2 (6 bases). The ends were cut back, 8 bases at V and 7 bases at J, with 22 bases in the middle. CDR1 and CDR2 from the germline V gene are SGHDT and YYEEEE. This CDR3 has 14 residues. The CDR3 sequence is CASRNFRESREQYF. As DNA, the CDR3 is TGTGCCAGTCGGAACTTCCGGGAGTCTCGGGAGCAGTACTTC.

The rearrangement joins TRBV4-3 to TRBJ2-7; 10 nucleotides align to TRBD1. The V gene's germline CDR1 is LGHNA and CDR2 YSLEER. V shed 5 bases, J shed 5 bases, and the junction held 12 bases outside the gene matches. The CDR3 sequence is 16 residues long. CDR3 residues: CASSYNLRDRGDEQYF. In DNA, the CDR3 is TGCGCCAGCAGCTATAACCTCCGGGACAGGGGTGACGAGCAGTACTTC.

CDR3 nucleotide sequence: TGTGCCAGCAGCTCGGGACTAGCGGGGGGGCCGGTAAGCACAGATACGCAGTATTTT. Its protein product is CASSSGLAGGPVSTDTQYF. The chain has TRBV7-9 and TRBJ2-3, with TRBD2 identical over 16 bases. The germline V gene has CDR1 SEHNR and CDR2 FQNEAQ (reference sequence). The CDR3 has 19 amino acids. V shed 4 bases and J 0 bases; nucleotides not matched to a gene: 7.

This sequence joins TRBV11-2 and TRBJ2-7, with 7 bases matching TRBD1. The V gene's germline CDR1 is SGHAT and CDR2 FQNNGV. Losses at the gene ends were 5 bases for V and 3 bases for J; bases not matched to a gene: 4. The CDR3 contains 13 residues. The CDR3 protein is CASSPDRVYEQYF. The CDR3 nucleotides are TGTGCCAGCAGCCCAGACAGGGTCTACGAGCAGTACTTC.

This chain connects TRBV6-5 to TRBJ2-3, with 8 bases fitting TRBD2. V shed 6 bases and J 3 bases; nucleotides not matched to a gene: 8. The CDR3 is 15 residues long. Germline CDR1 and CDR2: MNHEY and SVGAGI. CDR3 in amino acids: CASSSVGGGTDTQYF. The DNA for the CDR3 is TGTGCCAGCAGCTCCGTCGGCGGGGGGACAGATACGCAGTATTTT.

This rearrangement joins TRBV24-1 to TRBJ1-1; D gene ambiguous. CDR1 and CDR2 from the germline V gene are KGHDR and SFDVKD. This CDR3 spans 15 amino acids. Trimming removed 2 bases at V and 5 bases at J, with 14 bases between. The CDR3 region is CATSDSRGLGTEAFF. CDR3 coding DNA: TGTGCCACCAGTGATTCACGGGGTCTGGGAACTGAAGCTTTCTTT.

The CDR3 sequence is CASSQSSGGRYGYTF. The CDR3 DNA is TGTGCCAGCAGCCAAAGCTCAGGGGGCCGGTATGGCTACACCTTC. The V call is TRBV3-1 (or the pseudogene TRBV3-2), the J call TRBJ1-2; 8 bases agree with TRBD1. Trimming removed 2 bases from V and 5 bases from J; junction bases left unmatched: 7. Germline V gene data show CDR1 as LGHDT and CDR2 as YNNKEL (reference sequence). This CDR3 region has 15 residues.

The genes are TRBV30 and TRBJ1-2; D ambiguous. The length of the CDR3 is 11 residues. Germline V gene sequence: CDR1 GTSNPN, CDR2 SVGIG (reference sequence). The V and J ends lost 5 bases and 5 bases respectively, with 9 bases between them. The CDR3 region is CAWGRSYGYTF. The CDR3 DNA reads TGTGCCTGGGGGCGCAGTTATGGCTACACCTTC.

The chain recombines TRBV29-1 with TRBJ2-3; a weak D match, TRBD1 (7 bases). V lost 4 bases to trimming and J lost 2 bases, with 19 bases between them. CDR3 length equals 16 residues. CDR1 is SQVTM, CDR2 ANQGSEA, per germline. CDR3 sequence: CSVVEGGQTTTDTQYF. The DNA of the CDR3 is TGCAGCGTTGTAGAGGGGGGACAGACGACCACAGATACGCAGTATTTT.

The V call is TRBV14, the J call TRBJ2-7; 9 bases map to TRBD1. V shed 7 bases, J shed 6 bases, and the junction held 1 base outside the gene matches. The CDR3 extends over 11 amino acids. Germline loops: CDR1 SGHDN, CDR2 FVKESK. This CDR3 is CASKGQGEQYF. The CDR3 bases are TGTGCCAGCAAGGGACAGGGCGAGCAGTACTTC.

The rearrangement joins TRBV11-2 to TRBJ2-7; a possible D gene is TRBD1 (6 bases). This CDR3 region has 14 residues. The V end lost 4 bases, the J end lost 4 bases, and 14 bases lay between the germline ends. The germline V gene has CDR1 SGHAT and CDR2 FQNNGV. CDR3 coding DNA: TGTGCCAGCAGCTATTCCCGGGGACATTACGAGCAGTACTTC. Its translation is CASSYSRGHYEQYF.

The chain has TRBV29-1 and TRBJ2-1, with 10 positions matching TRBD1. Germline CDR1 is SQVTM and CDR2 is ANQGSEA. Trimming cost V 3 bases and J 4 bases; bases outside gene matches: 6. CDR3 length: 15 amino acids. The CDR3 region is CSVESWDRGYNEQFF. The CDR3 DNA sequence: TGCAGCGTTGAGTCTTGGGACAGGGGATACAATGAGCAGTTCTTC.

The chain combines TRBV5-1 with TRBJ1-4, with TRBD1 matching over 7 bases. Germline assignment: CDR1 SGHRS and CDR2 YFSETQ. The CDR3 is 14 residues long. V shed 2 bases and J 7 bases; nucleotides not matched to a gene: 5. CDR3 loop: CASSLQGWGEKLFF. Written as DNA, the CDR3 is TGCGCCAGCAGCTTACAGGGGTGGGGTGAAAAACTGTTTTTT. The whole variable domain, filled in from reference TRBV5-1 and TRBJ1-4, reads KAGVTQTPRYLIKTRGQQVTLSCSPISGHRSVSWYQQTPGQGLQFLFEYFSETQRNKGNFPGRFSGRQFSNSRSEMNVSTLELGDSALYLCASSLQGWGEKLFFGSGTQLSVL.

The chain recombines TRBV3-1 (or the pseudogene TRBV3-2) with TRBJ1-1; no reliable D call. The V gene's germline CDR1 is LGHDT and CDR2 YNNKEL (reference sequence). With 1 base removed from V and 3 bases from J, the gap between germline ends came to 6 bases. The CDR3 is 13 amino acids. This CDR3 is CASSQGEDTEAFF. The CDR3 bases are TGTGCCAGCAGCCAAGGGGAGGACACTGAAGCTTTCTTT.

CDR3 residues: CASRSTGQPSGANVLTF. The CDR3 DNA follows: TGCGCCAGCCGATCGACAGGGCAGCCTTCTGGGGCCAACGTCCTGACTTTC. The chain links TRBV5-1 to TRBJ2-6, with TRBD1 identical over 7 bases. CDR1 and CDR2 from the germline V gene are SGHRS and YFSETQ. Trimming cost V 7 bases and J 1 base; bases outside gene matches: 11. The length of the CDR3 is 17 residues.

The V and J genes are TRBV5-6 and TRBJ2-7; 12 bases map to TRBD2. This CDR3 contains 16 residues. V gave up 5 bases and J gave up 0 bases; unmatched junction bases: 6. The V gene's germline CDR1 is SGHDT and CDR2 YYEEEE. The CDR3 DNA reads as TGTGCCAGCAGTAGACTAGCGGGGGTCTCCTCCTACGAGCAGTACTTC. It encodes CASSRLAGVSSYEQYF. Based on the CDR3 plus reference TRBV5-6 and TRBJ2-7, the full variable domain is DAGVTQSPTHLIKTRGQQVTLRCSPKSGHDTVSWYQQALGQGPQFIFQYYEEEERQRGNFPDRFSGHQFPNYSSELNVNALLLGDSALYLCASSRLAGVSSYEQYFGPGTRLTVT.

The chain recombines TRBV11-2 with TRBJ1-6, with D possibly TRBD1 on 6 matching bases. The germline V and J ends were trimmed by 0 bases and 1 base, with 19 bases remaining between them. This CDR3 comprises 20 residues. The germline gives CDR1 SGHAT, CDR2 FQNNGV. DNA of the CDR3: TGTGCCAGCAGCTTAGAGTTTAGTTTTGGGGGCGAATCCTATAATTCACCCCTCCACTTT. It translates to CASSLEFSFGGESYNSPLHF. Drawing the rest from reference TRBV11-2 and TRBJ1-6, the complete variable domain is EAGVAQSPRYKIIEKRQSVAFWCNPISGHATLYWYQQILGQGPKLLIQFQNNGVVDDSQLPKDRFSAERLKGVDSTLKIQPAKLEDSAVYLCASSLEFSFGGESYNSPLHFGNGTRLTVT.